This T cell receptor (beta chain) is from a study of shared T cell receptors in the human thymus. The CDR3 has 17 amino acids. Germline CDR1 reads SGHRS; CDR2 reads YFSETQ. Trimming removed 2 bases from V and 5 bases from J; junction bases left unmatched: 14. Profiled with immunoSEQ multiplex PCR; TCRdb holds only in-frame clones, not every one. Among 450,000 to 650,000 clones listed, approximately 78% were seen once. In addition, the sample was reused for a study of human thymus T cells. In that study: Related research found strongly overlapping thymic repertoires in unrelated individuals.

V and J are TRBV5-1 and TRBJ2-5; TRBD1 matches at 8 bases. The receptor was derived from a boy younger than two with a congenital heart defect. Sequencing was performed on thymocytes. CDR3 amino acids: CASSLAGGLTEGETQYF. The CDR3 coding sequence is TGCGCCAGCAGCTTAGCAGGGGGCTTAACGGAGGGGGAGACCCAGTACTTC.